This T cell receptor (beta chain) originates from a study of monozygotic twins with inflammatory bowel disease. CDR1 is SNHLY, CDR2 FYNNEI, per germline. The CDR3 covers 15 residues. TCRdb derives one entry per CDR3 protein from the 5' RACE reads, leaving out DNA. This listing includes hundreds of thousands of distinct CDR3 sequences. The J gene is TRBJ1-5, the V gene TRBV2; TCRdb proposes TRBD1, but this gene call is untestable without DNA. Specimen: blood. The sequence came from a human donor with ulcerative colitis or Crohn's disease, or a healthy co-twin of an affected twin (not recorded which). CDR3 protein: CASRAGQGSNQPQHF.